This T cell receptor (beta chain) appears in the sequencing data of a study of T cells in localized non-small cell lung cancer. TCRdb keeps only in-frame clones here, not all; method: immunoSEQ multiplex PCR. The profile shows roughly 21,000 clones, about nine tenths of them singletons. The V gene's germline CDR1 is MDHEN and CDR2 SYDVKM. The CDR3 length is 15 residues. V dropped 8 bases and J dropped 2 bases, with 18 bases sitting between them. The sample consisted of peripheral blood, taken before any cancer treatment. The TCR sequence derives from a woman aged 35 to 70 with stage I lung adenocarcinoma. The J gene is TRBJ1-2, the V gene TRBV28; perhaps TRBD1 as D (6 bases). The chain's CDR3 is CASVVGATGNYGYTF. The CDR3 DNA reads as TGTGCCAGCGTGGTTGGAGCGACAGGAAACTATGGCTACACCTTC.